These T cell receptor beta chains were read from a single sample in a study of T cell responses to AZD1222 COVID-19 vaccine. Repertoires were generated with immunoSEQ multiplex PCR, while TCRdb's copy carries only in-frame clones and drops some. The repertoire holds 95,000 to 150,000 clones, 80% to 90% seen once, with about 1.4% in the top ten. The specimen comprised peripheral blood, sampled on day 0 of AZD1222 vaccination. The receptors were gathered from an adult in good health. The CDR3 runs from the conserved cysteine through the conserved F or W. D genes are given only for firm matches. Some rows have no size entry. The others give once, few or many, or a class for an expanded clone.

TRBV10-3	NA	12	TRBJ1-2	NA	TGTGCCATCAGTGATGGGGGTTCTGGCTACACCTTC	CAISDGGSGYTF
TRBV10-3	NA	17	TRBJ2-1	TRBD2	TGTGCCATCAGTGCTGGGACTAGCGGGAGCTCCTACAATGAGCAGTTCTTC	CAISAGTSGSSYNEQFF
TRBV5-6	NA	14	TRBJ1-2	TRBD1	TGTGCCAGCAGCTCCGGGACAGGGGGCTATGGCTACACCTTC	CASSSGTGGYGYTF
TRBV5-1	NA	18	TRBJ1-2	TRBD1	TGCGCCAGCAGCAGAGGAGGGACGGCGGCAGGGGGCAGCTATGGCTACACCTTC	CASSRGGTAAGGSYGYTF
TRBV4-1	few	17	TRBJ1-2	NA	TGCGCCAGCAGCCAAGAGGTACTGGGTATCGCTAACTATGGCTACACCTTC	CASSQEVLGIANYGYTF
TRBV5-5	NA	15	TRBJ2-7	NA	TGTGCCAGCAGTTCCCGGGACACATACTCCTACGAGCAGTACTTC	CASSSRDTYSYEQYF
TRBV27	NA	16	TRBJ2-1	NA	TGTGCCAGCAGTTTATCGGCGGGGAGGATCTACAATGAGCAGTTCTTC	CASSLSAGRIYNEQFF
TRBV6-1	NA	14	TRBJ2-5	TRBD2	TGTGCCAGCAGTGACGGCGGGAGTGGAGAGACCCAGTACTTC	CASSDGGSGETQYF
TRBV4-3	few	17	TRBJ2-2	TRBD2	TGCGCCAGCAGCCAAGAGGCTCTAGCGGGGGACACCGGGGAGCTGTTTTTT	CASSQEALAGDTGELFF
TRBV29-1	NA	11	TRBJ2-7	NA	TGCAGCGTTGGCTCGACCTACGAGCAGTACTTC	CSVGSTYEQYF
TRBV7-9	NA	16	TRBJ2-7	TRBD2	TGTGCCAGCAGCCCTGCTCAAGCGGGATTTACTAGCGAGCAGTACTTC	CASSPAQAGFTSEQYF
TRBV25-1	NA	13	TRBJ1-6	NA	TGTGCCAGCAGGCCGAGGGGTACTTCACCCCTCCACTTT	CASRPRGTSPLHF
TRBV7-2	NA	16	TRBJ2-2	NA	TGTGCCAGCAGCTTAGTCGGAGGGCCGGACACCGGGGAGCTGTTTTTT	CASSLVGGPDTGELFF
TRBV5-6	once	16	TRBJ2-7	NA	TGTGCCAGCAGCAAGAATATACGGACAGTAGGTTACGAGCAGTACTTC	CASSKNIRTVGYEQYF
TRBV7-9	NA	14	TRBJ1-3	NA	TGTGCCAGCAGCTTAGCCGTGCTAGCGAACACCATATATTTT	CASSLAVLANTIYF
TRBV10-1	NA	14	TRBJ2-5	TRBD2	TGCGCCAGCAGTTCGACTAGCGAGGAAGAGACCCAGTACTTC	CASSSTSEEETQYF
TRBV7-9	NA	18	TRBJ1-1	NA	TGTGCCAGTACTGCTGGGGCAGGCTTAGCCGGGACCCACACTGAAGCTTTCTTT	CASTAGAGLAGTHTEAFF
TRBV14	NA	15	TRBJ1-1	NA	TGTGCCAGCAGCCAAGAGTATCAGGGCTGGACTGAAGCTTTCTTT	CASSQEYQGWTEAFF
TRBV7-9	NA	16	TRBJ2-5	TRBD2	TGTGCCAGCAGCTCGGAGCTAGCGGGATTGAAAGAGACCCAGTACTTC	CASSSELAGLKETQYF
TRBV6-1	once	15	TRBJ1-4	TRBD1	TGTGCCAGCAGTGAAGGGGGACAGGGAGGAGAAAAACTGTTTTTT	CASSEGGQGGEKLFF
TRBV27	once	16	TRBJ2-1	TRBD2	TGTGCCAGCAGTCCTCTAGCGGGATCTTCCTACAATGAGCAGTTCTTC	CASSPLAGSSYNEQFF
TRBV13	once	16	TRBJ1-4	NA	TGTGCCAGCAGCTTAGGGGGGGCAGGAAAAAATGAAAAACTGTTTTTT	CASSLGGAGKNEKLFF
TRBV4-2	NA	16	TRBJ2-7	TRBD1	TGTGCCAGCAGCCAAACGCCGGGACAGGGAACATACGAGCAGTACTTC	CASSQTPGQGTYEQYF
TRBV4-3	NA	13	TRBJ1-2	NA	TGCGCCAGCAGCTCAGACAGAATCTATGGCTACACCTTC	CASSSDRIYGYTF
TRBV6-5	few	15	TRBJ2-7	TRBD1	TGTGCCAGCAGTCGACAGGGTAATAAAGGTGCGGAGCAGTACTTC	CASSRQGNKGAEQYF
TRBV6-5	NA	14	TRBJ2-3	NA	TGTGCCAGCAGAATAGCGGAGTCGAGAGATACGCAGTATTTT	CASRIAESRDTQYF
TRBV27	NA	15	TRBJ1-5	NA	TGTGCCAGCAGCTCGGTAGGGGGTGAGCATCAGCCCCAGCATTTT	CASSSVGGEHQPQHF
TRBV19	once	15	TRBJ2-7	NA	TGTGCCAGTAGTACTCCTATAGTGGGGCAGGGGGAGCAGTACTTC	CASSTPIVGQGEQYF
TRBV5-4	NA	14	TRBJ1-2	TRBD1	TGTGCCAGCAAAAGGGCAGGGGGGGACTATGGCTACACCTTC	CASKRAGGDYGYTF
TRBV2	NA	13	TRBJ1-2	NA	TGTGCCAGCAGTGATGAGGGGAACTATGGCTACACCTTC	CASSDEGNYGYTF
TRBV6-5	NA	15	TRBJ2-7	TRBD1	TGTGCCAGCAGGCACACCGGGACAGCCTACTACGAGCAGTACTTC	CASRHTGTAYYEQYF
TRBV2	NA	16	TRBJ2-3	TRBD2	TGTGCCAGCACCCCGCTGCTAGCGGGAGTCACAGATACGCAGTATTTT	CASTPLLAGVTDTQYF
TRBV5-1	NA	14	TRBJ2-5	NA	TGCGCCAGCAGCTTACAGGGAATCCAAGAGACCCAGTACTTC	CASSLQGIQETQYF
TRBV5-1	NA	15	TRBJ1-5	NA	TGCGCCAGCAGCTTGGAGGGCATAAGCAATCAGCCCCAGCATTTT	CASSLEGISNQPQHF
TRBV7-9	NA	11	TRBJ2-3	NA	TGTGCCAGCACCACCCCAGATACGCAGTATTTT	CASTTPDTQYF
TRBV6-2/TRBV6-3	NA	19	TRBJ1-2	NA	TGTGCCAGCAGTCAAACTTTTCGCAACACAGGGACCAGGGACTATGGCTACACCTTC	CASSQTFRNTGTRDYGYTF
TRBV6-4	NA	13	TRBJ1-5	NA	TGTGCCAGCAGTGACTCCCCGGGTCAGCCCCAGCATTTT	CASSDSPGQPQHF
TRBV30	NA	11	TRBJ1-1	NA	TGTGCCTGGAGCACGAACACTGAAGCTTTCTTT	CAWSTNTEAFF
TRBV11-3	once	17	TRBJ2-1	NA	TGTGCCAGCAGCTTAATAGGGACAAGCTCCCCCGGCAATGAGCAGTTCTTC	CASSLIGTSSPGNEQFF
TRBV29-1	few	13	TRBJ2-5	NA	TGCAGCGCTGCTGCGGCCACCGGGGAGACCCAGTACTTC	CSAAAATGETQYF
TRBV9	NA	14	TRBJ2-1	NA	TGTGCCAGCAGCGTAGGAGAATCTGACAATGAGCAGTTCTTC	CASSVGESDNEQFF
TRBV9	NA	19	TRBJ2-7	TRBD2	TGTGCCAGCAGCGTAGCTGCGTATTCGGTAGCGGGGAGGGCGTCCGAGCAGTACTTC	CASSVAAYSVAGRASEQYF
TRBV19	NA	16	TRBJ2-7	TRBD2	TGTGCCAGCCGATTGGGGGGACTAGCGGGCTCCTACGAGCAGTACTTC	CASRLGGLAGSYEQYF
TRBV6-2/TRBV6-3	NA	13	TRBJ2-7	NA	TGTGCCAGCAGTTACCTGGCGCAGAGAGAGCAGTACTTC	CASSYLAQREQYF
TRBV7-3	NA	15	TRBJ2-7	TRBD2	TGTGCCAGCAGCTTAGGACTAGCGGGACCCGAGGAGCAGTACTTC	CASSLGLAGPEEQYF
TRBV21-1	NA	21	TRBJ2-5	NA	TGTGCCAGCAGCAAGCCGGCGCAGCGGAGGGGAGAGGTTGAGGTCCAGGAGACCCAGTACTTC	CASSKPAQRRGEVEVQETQYF
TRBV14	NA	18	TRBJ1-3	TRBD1	TGTGCCAGCAGCCCGGGACAGGGGGCAAGCAAGGCTGGAAACACCATATATTTT	CASSPGQGASKAGNTIYF
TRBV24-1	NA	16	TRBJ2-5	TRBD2	TGTGCCACCAGTGATACGGGACTAGCGGGTGGGGAGACCCAGTACTTC	CATSDTGLAGGETQYF
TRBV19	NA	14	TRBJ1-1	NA	TGTGCCAGTAGTCATCCAGGGACGACCACTGAAGCTTTCTTT	CASSHPGTTTEAFF
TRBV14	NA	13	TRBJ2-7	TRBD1	TGTGCCAGCAGTACAGGGGGTTGGTACGAGCAGTACTTC	CASSTGGWYEQYF
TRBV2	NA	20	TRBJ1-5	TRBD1	TGTGCCAGCAGTCTAAGTATGTCCCGGGACAGGGGCAGGAGCAATCAGCCCCAGCATTTT	CASSLSMSRDRGRSNQPQHF
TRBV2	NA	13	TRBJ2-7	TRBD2	TGTGCCAGCAGCGTGGGACTAGCTTACGAGCAGTACTTC	CASSVGLAYEQYF